This TCR beta chain was sequenced in a study of blood T cell repertoires in COVID-19. Overall study context: Sites across the United States, Italy and Spain contributed samples from acute and convalescent COVID-19. PBMCs, B-cell-depleted T cells, or T cells provided the cDNA or gDNA that made up the material.

In the original analysis: How many nucleated cells were present was estimated from reference gene primer amplification. Profiling relied on immunoSEQ multiplex PCR, and the TCRdb table lists in-frame clones only, not all of them. For V, J and clone size, that table is used; D and trimming come from the DNA. The sample has some 150,000 clones; more than 65% are singletons. Germline V gives CDR1 LNHDA, CDR2 SQIVND (reference sequence). Germline trimming cut 4 bases from V and 7 bases from J; bases unmatched to any gene: 8. CDR3 size: 15 residues. This sequence originates from a woman in her forties or fifties in a cohort sampled during active or convalescent COVID-19. The chain links TRBV19 to TRBJ1-4, with 8 bases aligning to TRBD1. The specimen was peripheral blood. The CDR3 sequence is CASSRETQGGEKLFF. The CDR3 DNA reads TGTGCCAGTAGTAGGGAAACACAGGGGGGTGAAAAACTGTTTTTT. Supplemented by reference TRBV19 and TRBJ1-4, the full variable domain reads DGGITQSPKYLFRKEGQNVTLSCEQNLNHDAMYWYRQDPGQGLRLIYYSQIVNDFQKGDIAEGYSVSREKKESFPLTVTSAQKNPTAFYLCASSRETQGGEKLFFGSGTQLSVL.